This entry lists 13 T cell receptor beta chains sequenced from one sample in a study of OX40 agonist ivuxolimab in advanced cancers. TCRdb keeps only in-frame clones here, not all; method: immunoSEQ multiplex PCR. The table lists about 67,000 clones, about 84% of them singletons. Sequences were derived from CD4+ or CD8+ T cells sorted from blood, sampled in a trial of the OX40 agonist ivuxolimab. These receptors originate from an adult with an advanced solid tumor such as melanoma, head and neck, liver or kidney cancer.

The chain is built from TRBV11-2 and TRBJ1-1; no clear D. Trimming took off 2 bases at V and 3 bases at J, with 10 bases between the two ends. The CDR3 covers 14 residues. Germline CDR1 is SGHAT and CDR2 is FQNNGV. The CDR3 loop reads CASSLTGLDTEAFF. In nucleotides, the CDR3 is TGTGCCAGCAGCTTAACGGGCTTGGACACTGAAGCTTTCTTT.

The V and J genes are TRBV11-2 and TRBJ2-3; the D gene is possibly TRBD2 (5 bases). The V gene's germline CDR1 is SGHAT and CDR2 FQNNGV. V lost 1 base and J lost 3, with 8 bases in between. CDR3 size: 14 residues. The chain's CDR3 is CASSLGGLTDTQYF. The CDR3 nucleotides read TGTGCCAGCAGCTTAGGAGGACTGACAGATACGCAGTATTTT.

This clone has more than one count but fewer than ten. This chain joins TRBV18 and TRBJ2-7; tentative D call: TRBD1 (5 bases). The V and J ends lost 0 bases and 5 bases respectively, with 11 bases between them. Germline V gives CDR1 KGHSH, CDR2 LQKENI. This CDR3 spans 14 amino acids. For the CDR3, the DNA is TGTGCCAGCTCACCACCGGCAGGGATGAACGAGCAGTACTTC. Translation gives CASSPPAGMNEQYF.

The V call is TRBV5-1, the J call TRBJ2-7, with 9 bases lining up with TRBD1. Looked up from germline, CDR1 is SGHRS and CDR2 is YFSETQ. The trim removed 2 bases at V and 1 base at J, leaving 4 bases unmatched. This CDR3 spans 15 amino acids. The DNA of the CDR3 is TGCGCCAGCAGCTTAACCGGGACAGGGTCCTACGAGCAGTACTTC. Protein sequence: CASSLTGTGSYEQYF. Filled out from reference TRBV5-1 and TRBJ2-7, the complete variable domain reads KAGVTQTPRYLIKTRGQQVTLSCSPISGHRSVSWYQQTPGQGLQFLFEYFSETQRNKGNFPGRFSGRQFSNSRSEMNVSTLELGDSALYLCASSLTGTGSYEQYFGPGTRLTVT.

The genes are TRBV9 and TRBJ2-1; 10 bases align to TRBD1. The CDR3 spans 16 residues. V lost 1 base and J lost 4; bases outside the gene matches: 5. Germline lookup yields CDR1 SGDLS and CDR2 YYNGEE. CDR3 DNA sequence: TGTGCCAGCAGCGTACTATCGGGACAGGGGTACAATGAGCAGTTCTTC. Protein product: CASSVLSGQGYNEQFF.

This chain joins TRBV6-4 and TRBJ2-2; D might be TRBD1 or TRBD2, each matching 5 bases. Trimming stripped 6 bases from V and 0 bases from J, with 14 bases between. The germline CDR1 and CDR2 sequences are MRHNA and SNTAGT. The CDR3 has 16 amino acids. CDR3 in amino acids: CASRQLTAANTGELFF. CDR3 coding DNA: TGTGCCAGCAGACAACTGACAGCGGCGAACACCGGGGAGCTGTTTTTT.

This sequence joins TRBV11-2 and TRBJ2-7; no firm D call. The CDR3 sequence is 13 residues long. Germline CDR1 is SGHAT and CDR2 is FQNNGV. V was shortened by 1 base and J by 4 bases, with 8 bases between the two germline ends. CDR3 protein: CASSLGQMYEQYF. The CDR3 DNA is TGTGCCAGCAGCTTAGGGCAGATGTACGAGCAGTACTTC. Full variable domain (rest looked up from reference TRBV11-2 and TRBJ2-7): EAGVAQSPRYKIIEKRQSVAFWCNPISGHATLYWYQQILGQGPKLLIQFQNNGVVDDSQLPKDRFSAERLKGVDSTLKIQPAKLEDSAVYLCASSLGQMYEQYFGPGTRLTVT.

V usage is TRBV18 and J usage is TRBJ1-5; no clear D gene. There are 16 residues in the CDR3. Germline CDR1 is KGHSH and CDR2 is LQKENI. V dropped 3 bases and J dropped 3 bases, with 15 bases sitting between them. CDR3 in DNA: TGTGCCAGCTCACCCCTGGGTCCCCCGATCAATCAGCCCCAGCATTTT. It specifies CASSPLGPPINQPQHF.

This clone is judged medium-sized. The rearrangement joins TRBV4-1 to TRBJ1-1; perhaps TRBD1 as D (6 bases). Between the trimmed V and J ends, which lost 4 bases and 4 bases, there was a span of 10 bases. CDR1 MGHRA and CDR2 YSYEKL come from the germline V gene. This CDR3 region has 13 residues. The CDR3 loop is CASSRPQGTEAFF. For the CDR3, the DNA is TGCGCCAGCAGCCGCCCACAGGGCACTGAAGCTTTCTTT.

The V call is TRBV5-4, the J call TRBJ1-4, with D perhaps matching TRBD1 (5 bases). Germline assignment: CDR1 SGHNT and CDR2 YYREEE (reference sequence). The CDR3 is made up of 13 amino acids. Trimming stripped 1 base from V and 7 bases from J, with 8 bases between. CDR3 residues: CASSLPGTEKLFF. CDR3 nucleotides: TGTGCCAGCAGCTTGCCTGGGACTGAAAAACTGTTTTTT.

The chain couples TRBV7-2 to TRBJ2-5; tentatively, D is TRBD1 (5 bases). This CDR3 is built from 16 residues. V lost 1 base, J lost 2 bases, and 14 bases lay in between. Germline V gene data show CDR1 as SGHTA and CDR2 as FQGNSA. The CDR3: CASSLDSARAQETQYF. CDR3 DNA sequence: TGTGCCAGCAGCTTAGACTCTGCCAGGGCACAAGAGACCCAGTACTTC.

CDR3 DNA: TGTGCCAGCACTGTGTGGGGCGGGGAGCTGTTTTTT. It encodes CASTVWGGELFF. V and J are TRBV6-5 and TRBJ2-2; D unresolved. Trimming cost V 7 bases and J 7 bases, with 10 bases left between them. CDR1 is MNHEY and CDR2 is SVGAGI in the germline V gene. CDR3 length equals 12 residues.

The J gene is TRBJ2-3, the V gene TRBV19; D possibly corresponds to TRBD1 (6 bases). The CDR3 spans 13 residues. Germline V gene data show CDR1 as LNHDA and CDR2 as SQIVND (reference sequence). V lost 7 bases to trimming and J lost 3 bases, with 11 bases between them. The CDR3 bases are TGTGCCAGTACCGGGACAAATACAGATACGCAGTATTTT. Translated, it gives CASTGTNTDTQYF.